This T cell receptor beta chain was found in a study of CXCR3-negative and CXCR3-positive naive CD8 T cells. General observations from the study: Against CXCR3-negative naive cells, CXCR3-positive naive cells showed more hydrophobic TRB CDR3s. Both naive subsets had comparably high diversity; memory CD8+ cells much lower. In naive cells, CXCR3-negative and CXCR3-positive subsets had similar TRBV-TRBJ usage; memory cells differed.

Subsets of CD8+ T cells were each sorted in triplicate at 250,000 to 350,000 cells apiece. Cells classed as naive CD8+ T cells were CD45RO-CCR7+CD27+CD95-. 5' RACE with UMI labels generated the TRB cDNA libraries. Following a re-call of the 5' RACE reads, TCRdb has one entry per CDR3 protein and lacks DNA. This sample's table reports some 110,000 distinct CDR3 sequences. CDR1 is MNHNY and CDR2 is SVGAGI in the germline V gene (reference sequence). The CDR3 loop spans 11 amino acids. About this clonotype itself: Its antigen is currently unknown.

The rearrangement links TRBV6-6 to TRBJ1-1; without DNA, the TCRdb call of TRBD1 cannot be checked. The sequence was obtained from a human donor in good health. Some clones in this sample may be carry-over from other donors' samples. The sequencing input was naive CXCR3+ CD8+ T cells from blood. Noted subset: CD45RO-CCR7+CD27+CD95- naive CD8+ T cells expressing CXCR3 (TNR3+). Here the CDR3 reads CASTQGDEAFF.